These 28 T cell receptor beta chains came from one sample sequenced in a study of identical twins. TCRdb used MiXCR to reprocess the 5' RACE reads, holding one entry per CDR3 protein. This table has about 240,000 distinct CDR3 sequences, about 10% appearing once. Material: memory T cells sorted from blood. The source is a man aged 45-65 years in good health.

The rearrangement joins TRBV7-6 to TRBJ2-5; either TRBD1 or TRBD2 may fit D (5 bases each). The CDR3 sequence is 12 residues long. The germline CDR1 and CDR2 sequences are SGHVS and FNYEAQ. V lost 5 bases and J lost 7, with 11 bases in between. The CDR3 reads CASSLGPRTQYF. The CDR3 DNA reads TGTGCCAGCAGCCTGGGACCGAGGACCCAGTACTTC.

This clonotype was detected many times. The rearrangement uses TRBV7-9 and TRBJ2-1; no definite D call. The CDR3 is 12 residues long. V was shortened by 1 base and J by 11 bases, with 9 bases between the two germline ends. CDR1 is SEHNR, CDR2 FQNEAQ, per germline (reference sequence). CDR3: CASSLVVVKQFF. The CDR3 DNA sequence: TGTGCCAGCAGCTTAGTAGTGGTTAAGCAGTTCTTC.

This clonotype was counted once. The rearrangement uses TRBV27 and TRBJ2-1, with TRBD2 matching 7 bases. The CDR3 has 18 residues. Germline values: CDR1 MNHEY, CDR2 SMNVEV (reference sequence). The V gene end was trimmed by 5 bases and the J gene end by 6 bases; junction bases not matched to a gene: 19. CDR3 sequence reads: CASSLRRGSVGKINEQFF. In DNA form, the CDR3 reads TGTGCCAGCAGTCTCCGGCGCGGGAGTGTCGGAAAAATCAATGAGCAGTTCTTC.

This rearrangement joins TRBV5-5 to TRBJ2-7, with TRBD2 identical over 10 bases. V lost 3 bases, J lost 6 bases, and 9 bases stayed unmatched. The CDR3 consists of 15 residues. The germline V gene has CDR1 SGHKS and CDR2 YYEKEE (reference sequence). CDR3 in amino acids: CASSSTSGEASEQYF. In nucleotides, the CDR3 is TGTGCCAGCAGCTCTACTAGCGGGGAGGCATCCGAGCAGTACTTC.

This clonotype was recorded at least ten times. V gene TRBV12-3 or TRBV12-4 combines with J gene TRBJ2-3; D gene uncertain. The CDR3 is 13 amino acids. Trimming took off 7 bases at V and 4 bases at J, with 12 bases between the two ends. The CDR3 sequence is CASTRRGSDTQYF. The CDR3 DNA reads TGTGCCAGCACTAGGCGAGGCTCAGATACGCAGTATTTT.

This clonotype was seen only a few times. V and J are TRBV11-2 and TRBJ2-3, with TRBD2 matching 12 bases. The germline V gene encodes CDR1 SGHAT and CDR2 FQNNGV. Losses at the gene ends were 1 base for V and 0 bases for J; bases not matched to a gene: 8. The CDR3 contains 19 residues. The CDR3 sequence is CASSLVGLAGGMSTDTQYF. DNA of the CDR3: TGTGCCAGCAGCTTAGTGGGCCTAGCGGGGGGGATGAGCACAGATACGCAGTATTTT.

This clonotype was detected many times. V usage is TRBV28 and J usage is TRBJ2-7; D perhaps matches TRBD2 (5 bases). The CDR3 runs to 13 residues. Germline V gene data show CDR1 as MDHEN and CDR2 as SYDVKM. Trimming stripped 2 bases from V and 3 bases from J, with 8 bases between. The CDR3 is CASSLGRVYEQYF. In DNA, the CDR3 is TGTGCCAGCAGTTTAGGGCGGGTCTACGAGCAGTACTTC.

This clonotype was counted between two and nine times. The V gene is TRBV3-1, the J gene TRBJ1-1; 8 bases agree with TRBD1. The junction had 4 bases not matched to a gene; V was cut back by 4 bases and J by 0 bases. CDR1 LGHDT and CDR2 YNNKEL come from the germline V gene (reference sequence). The length of the CDR3 is 15 residues. Here the CDR3 DNA reads TGTGCCAGCAGCCCCCGGACAGGGCTGAACACTGAAGCTTTCTTT. Translating it yields CASSPRTGLNTEAFF. Full variable domain (remainder filled in from reference TRBV3-1 and TRBJ1-1): DTAVSQTPKYLVTQMGNDKSIKCEQNLGHDTMYWYKQDSKKFLKIMFSYNNKELIINETVPNRFSPKSPDKAHLNLHINSLELGDSAVYFCASSPRTGLNTEAFFGQGTRLTVV.

This clonotype was detected many times. The chain recombines TRBV12-3 or TRBV12-4 with TRBJ1-4; a weak D match, TRBD1 (5 bases). Trimming cost V 3 bases and J 7 bases, with 12 bases left between them. The CDR3 runs 14 residues. CDR3 sequence: CASSLGGRREKLFF. CDR3 coding DNA: TGTGCCAGCAGTTTGGGGGGGAGGCGTGAAAAACTGTTTTTT.

This clonotype was picked up many times. The junction shows a germline mismatch at one end, possibly a read error. The chain uses TRBV13 and TRBJ2-5; 7 positions agree with TRBD2. Germline lookup yields CDR1 PRHDT and CDR2 FYEKMQ (reference sequence). CDR3 size: 14 residues. The chain's CDR3 is CASSLEAGDPKAHF. CDR3 in DNA: TGTGCCAGCAGCTTAGAGGCGGGGGACCCTAAGGCGCACTTC.

Worth noting for this clonotype: A much larger clone differs from this one at a single base, so this may be a read error. The chain recombines TRBV2 with TRBJ2-1; 10 bases align to TRBD2. The CDR3 runs to 13 residues. The V gene end was trimmed by 6 bases and the J gene end by 7 bases; junction bases not matched to a gene: 3. CDR1 is SNHLY and CDR2 is FYNNEI in the germline V gene. CDR3 DNA: TGTGCCAGCAGCCTAGCGGGGGAGAATGAGCAGTTCTTC. It is translated as CASSLAGENEQFF. The whole variable domain, filled in from reference TRBV2 and TRBJ2-1, reads EPEVTQTPSHQVTQMGQEVILRCVPISNHLYFYWYRQILGQKVEFLVSFYNNEISEKSEIFDDQFSVERPDGSNFTLKIRSTKLEDSAMYFCASSLAGENEQFFGPGTRLTVL.

This clonotype came up a few times. The chain combines TRBV15 with TRBJ2-6; D uncertain. Per the germline V gene, CDR1 is LNHNV and CDR2 is YYDKDF (reference sequence). V lost 0 bases, J lost 1 base, and 16 bases lay in between. The CDR3 is 19 amino acids. CDR3 coding DNA: TGTGCCACCAGCAGAGATCGCGGAAGCAGCCGATCTGGGGCCAACGTCCTGACTTTC. Its protein is CATSRDRGSSRSGANVLTF.

This clonotype was seen many times. V is TRBV5-1 and J is TRBJ2-1; the D gene is possibly TRBD1 (5 bases). V dropped 5 bases and J dropped 4 bases, with 13 bases sitting between them. The germline V gene encodes CDR1 SGHRS and CDR2 YFSETQ. The CDR3 totals 14 residues. CDR3 nucleotide sequence: TGCGCCAGCAGACAAGATGACAGTTACAATGAGCAGTTCTTC. It yields the protein CASRQDDSYNEQFF.

The CDR3 DNA is TGTGCCAGCAGCAACACCAACAATGAGCAGTTCTTC. Residues: CASSNTNNEQFF. The genes are TRBV6-2 or TRBV6-3 and TRBJ2-1; no firm D call. The CDR3 covers 12 residues. Germline CDR1 is MNHEY and CDR2 is SVGEGT. V lost 6 bases and J 5 bases, leaving 8 bases between the germline ends.

This clonotype has a count of ten or more. The J gene is TRBJ1-2, the V gene TRBV10-3; TRBD1 is a possible D gene (6 bases). Per germline, CDR1 ENHRY and CDR2 SYGVKD. V was pared by 8 bases and J by 7 bases, with 20 bases between. The CDR3 is 14 residues long. The chain's CDR3 is CAIFDIGGATGYTF. DNA for the CDR3: TGTGCCATCTTTGACATAGGGGGAGCAACTGGCTACACCTTC.

V is TRBV15 and J is TRBJ1-1, with 11 bases identical to TRBD1. CDR3 length equals 17 residues. Trimming cost V 3 bases and J 1 base; bases outside gene matches: 7. Germline values: CDR1 LNHNV, CDR2 YYDKDF (reference sequence). CDR3 sequence: CATSSRGQGAPNTEAFF. The CDR3 coding sequence is TGTGCCACCAGCAGCCGAGGACAGGGGGCTCCGAACACTGAAGCTTTCTTT.

This clonotype has at least ten counts. The chain links TRBV18 to TRBJ1-2; no clear D. The CDR3 is 12 amino acids. Trimming took off 3 bases at V and 6 bases at J, with 8 bases between the two ends. Germline lookup yields CDR1 KGHSH and CDR2 LQKENI. CDR3: CASSPGSHGYTF. The DNA for the CDR3 is TGTGCCAGCTCACCGGGGAGTCATGGCTACACCTTC.

This clonotype was seen only a few times. The chain uses TRBV12-3 or TRBV12-4 and TRBJ2-2; D unclear. This CDR3 is 15 amino acids long. The V and J ends lost 0 bases and 1 base respectively, with 6 bases between them. The CDR3 is CASSLALGNTGELFF. The CDR3 nucleotides are TGTGCCAGCAGTTTAGCTCTGGGGAACACCGGGGAGCTGTTTTTT.

The chain carries TRBV4-2 and TRBJ1-4, with 9 bases matching TRBD1. Germline CDR1 and CDR2: LGHNA and YNFKEQ. There are 16 residues in the CDR3. V trimming: 5 bases; J trimming: 8 bases; junction bases outside the gene matches: 12. The CDR3 bases are TGTGCCAGCAGCGCCGGAAGGGGACAGGGAGGCGAAAAACTGTTTTTT. As protein: CASSAGRGQGGEKLFF.

J is TRBJ1-2 and V is TRBV30; 7 bases are shared with TRBD1. V was pared by 4 bases and J by 4 bases, with 6 bases of the junction left unmatched. Germline values: CDR1 GTSNPN, CDR2 SVGIG (reference sequence). The CDR3 runs 13 residues. CDR3 sequence (DNA): TGTGCCTGGACGCGACAGGGATCCTATGGCTACACCTTC. Protein: CAWTRQGSYGYTF.

J is TRBJ1-1 and V is TRBV5-7, with TRBD1 matching 9 bases. TRBV5-7 is identified as an open reading frame with a role that is uncertain. The V gene end was trimmed by 2 bases and the J gene end by 5 bases; junction bases not matched to a gene: 13. CDR3 length equals 17 residues. CDR3 sequence reads: CASSFLPGTGSGTEAFF. CDR3 in DNA: TGTGCCAGCAGCTTCCTTCCCGGGACAGGGTCGGGTACTGAAGCTTTCTTT.

This clonotype was seen a handful of times. This chain links TRBV12-3 or TRBV12-4 with TRBJ1-1, with 10 bases identical to TRBD1. V gave up 6 bases and J gave up 4 bases; unmatched junction bases: 11. The CDR3 has 16 residues. CDR3 loop: CASSEKWDRGRTEAFF. CDR3 sequence (DNA): TGTGCCAGCAGCGAAAAGTGGGACAGGGGTCGCACTGAAGCTTTCTTT.

There are a few counts of this clonotype. The chain recombines TRBV27 with TRBJ1-2, with D uncertain. Germline CDR1 is MNHEY and CDR2 is SMNVEV (reference sequence). Deletions cut 2 bases from V and 3 bases from J, with 7 bases between. The CDR3 has 13 residues. CDR3 region: CASSLVRDYGYTF. For the CDR3, the DNA is TGTGCCAGCAGTTTAGTACGGGACTATGGCTACACCTTC.

The chain has TRBV24-1 and TRBJ2-7, with TRBD2 as a possible D gene (5 bases). CDR3 length equals 14 residues. Germline V gives CDR1 KGHDR, CDR2 SFDVKD. Trimming stripped 4 bases from V and 0 bases from J, with 9 bases between. The CDR3 loop is CATSETGNSYEQYF. The CDR3 region has the DNA TGTGCCACCAGTGAAACCGGGAACTCCTACGAGCAGTACTTC.

This clonotype was recorded at least ten times. For the CDR3, the DNA is TGTGCCAGCAGCTTTCAGACTTCACCCCTCCACTTT. Its protein product is CASSFQTSPLHF. This sequence joins TRBV7-2 and TRBJ1-6; D not certain. V gave up 3 bases and J gave up 9 bases, with 6 bases separating them. The CDR3 totals 12 residues. Germline V gene data show CDR1 as SGHTA and CDR2 as FQGNSA.

This clonotype showed up just a few times. The V and J genes are TRBV28 and TRBJ2-2; D unclear. The germline V gene has CDR1 MDHEN and CDR2 SYDVKM. V was cut by 1 base and J by 9 bases, with 12 bases left in between. CDR3 length: 14 residues. The CDR3 nucleotides read TGTGCCAGCAGTTTATCCCCAACGGCCCGGGAGCTGTTTTTT. It encodes CASSLSPTARELFF.

This chain uses TRBV10-3 with TRBJ2-4, with D perhaps being TRBD1 or TRBD2 (5 bases each). The V and J ends lost 5 bases and 5 bases respectively, with 19 bases between them. The CDR3 consists of 16 residues. The germline V gene has CDR1 ENHRY and CDR2 SYGVKD. The CDR3 coding sequence is TGTGCCATCAGTAAAGGACTGGGGGTTCGGGAAAACATTCAGTACTTC. Encoded protein: CAISKGLGVRENIQYF.

The sample holds many counts of this clonotype. V is TRBV5-1 and J is TRBJ2-2; TRBD2 aligns across 11 bases. CDR3 length: 16 amino acids. In germline, CDR1 is SGHRS, CDR2 YFSETQ. V was pared by 1 base and J by 1 base, with 0 bases of the junction left unmatched. CDR3 DNA sequence: TGCGCCAGCAGCTTGACTAGCGGGAGGAACACCGGGGAGCTGTTTTTT. Translated, it gives CASSLTSGRNTGELFF.